The 4 T cell receptor beta chains presented below share a single source sample, sequenced in a study of CD8+ T cells in alopecia areata. Noted treatment: oral pan-JAK inhibitor, 5-10 mg twice daily. RNA was isolated and reverse transcribed to cDNA, the sequencing template. This table comes from immunoSEQ multiplex PCR, and its TCRdb copy is limited to in-frame clones, with some not included. The table records 180,000 or so clones, approximately 59% of them present only once. Here the sequenced sample was CD4+ T cells sorted from blood, taken at approximately week 56, from a patient treated with tofacitinib. The receptors were gathered from a human donor with alopecia areata.

The chain has TRBV29-1 and TRBJ1-1; D not certain. V was clipped by 4 bases and J by 1 base, with 10 bases between them. Germline loops: CDR1 SQVTM, CDR2 ANQGSEA. There are 13 residues in the CDR3. In DNA, the CDR3 is TGCAGCGTTGTGGAGACAACGAACACTGAAGCTTTCTTT. Encoded protein: CSVVETTNTEAFF. Complete variable domain (other parts from reference TRBV29-1 and TRBJ1-1): SAVISQKPSRDICQRGTSLTIQCQVDSQVTMMFWYRQQPGQSLTLIATANQGSEATYESGFVIDKFPISRPNLTFSTLTVSNMSPEDSSIYLCSVVETTNTEAFFGQGTRLTVV.

The V call is TRBV4-1, the J call TRBJ1-1; D call uncertain. The length of the CDR3 is 16 residues. Trimming removed 0 bases at V and 4 bases at J, with 15 bases between. Germline V gives CDR1 MGHRA, CDR2 YSYEKL. In DNA, the CDR3 is TGCGCCAGCAGCCAAGATTCTAACACCGGGCGCACTGAAGCTTTCTTT. Protein sequence: CASSQDSNTGRTEAFF.

There are a few counts of this clone. This chain's CDR3 is CASSFRQGIVTDTQYF. CDR3 nucleotides: TGTGCCAGCAGCTTTCGCCAGGGGATCGTCACAGATACGCAGTATTTT. J is TRBJ2-3 and V is TRBV11-1; a weak D match, TRBD1 (6 bases). Trimming took 3 bases from V and 2 from J, leaving 15 bases between them. The CDR3 totals 16 residues. Germline-derived CDR1 and CDR2 are SGHAT and FQDESV (reference sequence).

The gene calls are TRBV27 and TRBJ2-3, with D unclear. Germline V gene sequence: CDR1 MNHEY, CDR2 SMNVEV (reference sequence). The CDR3 contains 14 residues. Trimming cost V 6 bases and J 4 bases, with 14 bases left between them. The CDR3: CASSPRPGADTQYF. Here the CDR3 DNA reads TGTGCCAGCAGCCCGAGGCCAGGAGCAGATACGCAGTATTTT.